This T cell receptor beta chain was sequenced in a study of graft-versus-host responses after intestinal transplantation. About this clone: The target antigen is unknown.

Produced via immunoSEQ multiplex PCR; TCRdb's table is partial and in-frame only. There are approximately 81,000 clones in the sample; about nine tenths occur only once, and less than 9.5% lies in the top ten. Regarding the study as a whole: Patients who carried graft-donor T cell macrochimerism also had high graft-versus-host to host-versus-graft clonal ratios in their allografts.

The starting material was unstimulated CD8+ T cells sorted from spleen or lymph node cells, obtained before transplant. The sequence came from a human donor who was the organ donor for an intestinal transplant.

CDR3 residues: CASSDKGGNTEAFF. CDR3 in DNA: TGTGCCAGCAGTGATAAGGGGGGGAACACTGAAGCTTTCTTT. This chain links TRBV6-1 with TRBJ1-1; TRBD1 might be the D (6 bases). Germline assignment: CDR1 MNHNS and CDR2 SASEGT. The CDR3 has 14 amino acids. The ends were cut back, 3 bases at V and 1 base at J, with 9 bases in the middle.